This TCR beta chain stems from a study of blood T cells in healthy people across ages. Combining a sample-barcoded 5' primer with a J-beta primer mix, a second PCR ran for roughly 6 to 11 cycles. Each cDNA molecule was tagged by a template-switch adaptor with 12 random nucleotides. TCRdb processed the 5' RACE reads anew with MiXCR; each CDR3 protein has one entry. The data contain hundreds of thousands of distinct CDR3 sequences, 43% of them singletons. Unmatched junction bases numbered 4, after V lost 4 bases and J lost 8 bases. Germline V gene lookup returns CDR1 SEHNR and CDR2 FQNEAQ (reference sequence). The CDR3 covers 15 residues.

The rearrangement joins TRBV7-9 to TRBJ1-6; TRBD1 matches at 11 bases. The source of this sequence is a woman aged 55 to 70 in good health. The sequenced sample consisted of blood. The CDR3 nucleotides are TGTGCCAGCAGCTGGACAGGGGGCGCGGATTCACCCCTCCACTTT. This encodes CASSWTGGADSPLHF.